These 27 T cell receptor beta chains originate from one sample sequenced in a study of T cells expressing NK-cell markers. TCRdb re-called the 5' RACE reads; every CDR3 protein appears as one record, without DNA. Seen in this sample are 150,000 to 180,000 distinct CDR3 sequences; the ten most common clones hold 37%. The sequenced sample consisted of blood T cells: a sorted CD56 or NKG2C T cell subset, CD4+ or CD8+ T cells, or bulk PBMC T cells (not recorded which). Receptors originate from a woman between 45 and 60 years old in good health.

The chain has TRBV29-1 and TRBJ2-3. Looked up from germline, CDR1 is SQVTM and CDR2 is ANQGSEA. The CDR3 consists of 11 residues. The CDR3 spells CSVERSDTQYF.

V gene TRBV29-1 combines with J gene TRBJ2-1; TCRdb returns TRBD2, unconfirmable since there is no DNA. Germline CDR1 is SQVTM and CDR2 is ANQGSEA. The CDR3 spans 16 residues. This chain's CDR3 is CSVEGAPLASYNEQFF.

This chain connects TRBV7-9 to TRBJ1-5. CDR1 is SEHNR and CDR2 is FQNEAQ in the germline V gene (reference sequence). The CDR3 runs to 15 residues. The CDR3 sequence: CASSEVTGGNQPQHF.

This chain connects TRBV27 to TRBJ1-1; TCRdb's D call of TRBD1 is untestable without DNA. The CDR3 runs 16 residues. Germline V lookup: CDR1 MNHEY, CDR2 SMNVEV (reference sequence). The CDR3 loop reads CASSFQNLGVGSLAFF.

This rearrangement joins TRBV12-3 or TRBV12-4 to TRBJ2-1; TCRdb's assignment of TRBD2 cannot be checked, as there is no DNA. The CDR3 sequence is 17 residues long. CDR3 amino acids: CASSSSEREAIFNEQFF.

The chain is built from TRBV7-7 and TRBJ1-1; TCRdb reports TRBD1, a call that lacks DNA to check it against. The CDR3 is 14 residues long. Looked up from germline, CDR1 is SSHAT and CDR2 is FNYEAQ (reference sequence). CDR3 sequence reads: CAIYPVGAFTEAFF.

The V and J genes are TRBV4-1 and TRBJ2-1; the D call from TCRdb, TRBD2, cannot be confirmed without DNA. This CDR3 has 14 amino acids. Germline lookup yields CDR1 MGHRA and CDR2 YSYEKL. CDR3 region: CASRDSTSYNEQFF.

The rearrangement uses TRBV19 and TRBJ2-1; TCRdb picks TRBD1, but there is no DNA to check that call. The CDR3 is made up of 12 amino acids. The germline V gene has CDR1 LNHDA and CDR2 SQIVND (reference sequence). This CDR3 is CASSIGPGEQFF.

The chain couples TRBV4-1 to TRBJ2-1; TCRdb calls TRBD2, which cannot be checked without DNA. The germline V gene has CDR1 MGHRA and CDR2 YSYEKL. This CDR3 contains 19 residues. The CDR3 is CASSHGTSGRKVSYNEQFF.

The rearrangement links TRBV27 to TRBJ1-1; the D call of TRBD1 rests on TCRdb alone, since no DNA is present to check it. This CDR3 region has 14 residues. The germline V gene encodes CDR1 MNHEY and CDR2 SMNVEV (reference sequence). CDR3 region: CASNPGQGLTEAFF.

The chain uses TRBV20-1 and TRBJ2-1; the TCRdb call, TRBD2, lacks DNA for checking. There are 16 residues in the CDR3. The germline gives CDR1 DFQATT, CDR2 SNEGSKA (reference sequence). This CDR3 is CSARDAISGSYNEQFF.

The chain joins TRBV14 to TRBJ2-2. The CDR3 loop spans 14 amino acids. CDR1 is SGHDN, CDR2 FVKESK, per germline. CDR3 sequence: CASSQHMNTGELFF.

The chain is built from TRBV11-2 and TRBJ2-1; TCRdb outputs TRBD2, but without DNA this stays unchecked. The germline gives CDR1 SGHAT, CDR2 FQNNGV. CDR3 length: 15 residues. The CDR3 here is CASSFGFGSRNEQFF.

J is TRBJ1-1 and V is TRBV15; there is no DNA to check the TCRdb D call of TRBD1. The CDR3 runs 16 residues. From germline, CDR1 is LNHNV and CDR2 YYDKDF (reference sequence). The CDR3 region is CATTDRGVHPNTEAFF.

This chain connects TRBV7-9 to TRBJ2-2. Germline CDR1 is SEHNR and CDR2 is FQNEAQ (reference sequence). The length of the CDR3 is 13 residues. The CDR3: CASMGANTGELFF.

The CDR3 region is CSGLRVVETEAFF. The chain is built from TRBV29-1 and TRBJ1-1. The CDR3 covers 13 residues. Germline values: CDR1 SQVTM, CDR2 ANQGSEA.

The rearrangement joins TRBV12-3 or TRBV12-4 to TRBJ1-2; TCRdb names TRBD1, which stays unverified in the absence of DNA. The CDR3 is made up of 13 amino acids. The CDR3 loop reads CASSLGQYYGYTF.

The CDR3: CATSGSLTDTQYF. The chain joins TRBV24-1 to TRBJ2-3; TCRdb names TRBD2, which stays unverified in the absence of DNA. There are 13 residues in the CDR3. Germline V gene lookup returns CDR1 KGHDR and CDR2 SFDVKD.

The CDR3 region is CASSGKDRAPDNEQFF. The chain combines TRBV11-2 with TRBJ2-1. Germline V gene sequence: CDR1 SGHAT, CDR2 FQNNGV. This CDR3 has 16 residues.

The chain combines TRBV5-1 with TRBJ2-3. The CDR3 has 14 residues. Germline CDR1 and CDR2: SGHRS and YFSETQ. This CDR3 reads CASSLVAATDTQYF.

The chain has TRBV9 and TRBJ2-1; absent DNA, TCRdb's TRBD1 call cannot be checked. This CDR3 spans 23 amino acids. Germline V lookup: CDR1 SGDLS, CDR2 YYNGEE. This CDR3 is CASSLGQGASTREPRSSYNEQFF.

The J gene is TRBJ2-4, the V gene TRBV6-5. Per germline, CDR1 MNHEY and CDR2 SVGAGI. This CDR3 spans 13 amino acids. CDR3 loop: CASSEIAKNIQYF.

CDR3 loop: CASSEDQGAYNEQFF. The chain joins TRBV2 to TRBJ2-1; TCRdb calls TRBD1, which cannot be checked without DNA. This CDR3 is 15 amino acids long. Germline assignment: CDR1 SNHLY and CDR2 FYNNEI.

The chain joins TRBV5-1 to TRBJ2-1; TCRdb's D call, TRBD1, is unchecked because there is no DNA. Looked up from germline, CDR1 is SGHRS and CDR2 is YFSETQ. The CDR3 runs to 13 residues. The CDR3 here is CASSLELPGEQFF.

The V and J genes are TRBV10-3 and TRBJ2-3; the D call from TCRdb, TRBD1, cannot be confirmed without DNA. In germline, CDR1 is ENHRY, CDR2 SYGVKD. This CDR3 contains 15 residues. This CDR3 is CAISEGAASPDTQYF.

The chain links TRBV3-1 to TRBJ1-1; TCRdb reports TRBD1, a call that lacks DNA to check it against. There are 15 residues in the CDR3. Per the germline V gene, CDR1 is LGHDT and CDR2 is YNNKEL (reference sequence). Here the CDR3 reads CASSQQGSGFVEAFF.

V and J are TRBV7-9 and TRBJ1-1; TCRdb calls TRBD1, which cannot be checked without DNA. The CDR3 spans 13 residues. Germline CDR1 reads SEHNR; CDR2 reads FQNEAQ (reference sequence). This chain's CDR3 is CASRYPENTEAFF.